These T cell receptor beta chains were read from a single sample in a study of blood T cells in healthy people across ages. TCRdb fed the 5' RACE reads into MiXCR, producing one record per CDR3 protein. The sample has 500,000 to 700,000 distinct CDR3 sequences, about 30% seen once. The specimen was blood. Every receptor here comes from a woman aged 80 or over in good health. CDR3s include the opening cysteine and the closing phenylalanine or tryptophan. A D gene is named only where the DNA matches it firmly. Clone size appears in some rows only: once, few, many, or a class for an expanded clone.

V gene	D gene	J gene	clone size	CDR3 protein	CDR3 DNA
TRBV2	.	TRBJ1-1	few	CASSPDNPEAFF	TGTGCCAGCAGCCCGGACAATCCTGAAGCTTTCTTT
TRBV7-2	.	TRBJ2-6	many	CASSLQIGRHSGANVLTF	TGTGCCAGCAGCTTACAGATAGGCAGACACTCTGGGGCCAACGTCCTGACTTTC
TRBV5-1	.	TRBJ1-2	.	CASSRDPPGGGAYGYTF	TGCGCCAGCAGCCGGGACCCTCCCGGCGGAGGGGCCTATGGCTACACCTTC
TRBV11-2	TRBD2	TRBJ2-3	.	CASSLRSGGVDTQYF	TGTGCCAGCAGCTTACGAAGCGGGGGGGTAGATACGCAGTATTTT
TRBV20-1	TRBD1	TRBJ1-2	many	CSVRRQGASGYTF	TGCAGTGTAAGAAGGCAGGGGGCCAGTGGCTACACCTTC
TRBV5-1	TRBD2	TRBJ2-5	.	CASSPLAGERNEQYF	TGCGCCAGCAGCCCCTTAGCGGGGGAACGCAATGAGCAGTACTTC
TRBV11-1	TRBD1	TRBJ2-5	.	CASSLGDRGPETQYF	TGTGCCAGCAGCTTAGGGGACAGGGGGCCCGAGACCCAGTACTTC
TRBV12-3/TRBV12-4	.	TRBJ2-5	few	CASSYMGETQYF	TGTGCCAGCAGTTATATGGGAGAGACCCAGTACTTC
TRBV7-6	.	TRBJ2-3	many	CASSWGSDTQYF	TGTGCCAGCAGCTGGGGGTCAGATACGCAGTATTTT
TRBV20-1	.	TRBJ1-5	many	CSAREVRGRQPQHF	TGCAGTGCTAGAGAAGTCAGGGGTAGGCAGCCCCAGCATTTT
TRBV28	.	TRBJ2-3	many	CASSSQGRSTDTQYF	TGTGCCAGCAGTTCCCAGGGGAGGTCCACAGATACGCAGTATTTT
TRBV10-3	.	TRBJ1-5	many	CATTGGLNQPQHF	TGTGCCACAACCGGGGGTCTTAATCAGCCCCAGCATTTT
TRBV5-5	.	TRBJ2-3	many	CASSLVETDTQYF	TGTGCCAGCAGCTTGGTGGAAACAGATACGCAGTATTTT
TRBV28	.	TRBJ2-7	many	CASSLYGTVLYEQYF	TGTGCCAGCAGTTTATACGGCACAGTACTTTACGAGCAGTACTTC
TRBV11-2	.	TRBJ1-1	.	CASSFWGQYEAFF	TGTGCCAGCAGCTTCTGGGGGCAATATGAAGCTTTCTTT
TRBV21-1	.	TRBJ2-4	.	CASSDRDRGPAYGQYF	TGTGCCAGCAGCGACCGGGACAGGGGTCCCGCCTACGGGCAGTACTTC
TRBV4-1	.	TRBJ2-1	.	CASSRVGPNGSEQFF	TGCGCCAGCAGCCGGGTCGGACCGAATGGGAGTGAGCAGTTCTTC
TRBV7-2	.	TRBJ1-6	many	CASSLAAPRKTYPIPPLHF	TGTGCCAGCAGCTTAGCGGCCCCGAGAAAGACGTACCCCATTCCACCCCTCCACTTT
TRBV7-2	TRBD2	TRBJ2-7	many	CASSLDSGDLVEQYF	TGTGCCAGCAGCTTAGACAGCGGGGACCTCGTCGAGCAGTACTTC
TRBV18	TRBD1	TRBJ2-3	many	CASSPRTGSSADTQYF	TGTGCCAGCTCCCCCCGGACAGGTTCTTCGGCAGATACGCAGTATTTT
TRBV20-1	.	TRBJ2-7	.	CSASRSPGYYEQYF	TGCAGTGCTAGCAGATCGCCAGGATACTACGAGCAGTACTTC
TRBV5-1	TRBD1	TRBJ2-3	many	CASTRTGGGADTQYF	TGCGCCAGTACAAGGACAGGGGGAGGCGCAGATACGCAGTATTTT
TRBV5-1	.	TRBJ1-1	many	CASSLDGRPNTEAFF	TGCGCCAGCAGCTTGGATGGCAGGCCGAACACTGAAGCTTTCTTT
TRBV5-1	TRBD2	TRBJ2-1	many	CASSSGTSGYNEQFF	TGCGCCAGCAGCTCCGGGACTAGCGGCTACAATGAGCAGTTCTTC
TRBV7-2	.	TRBJ2-2	many	CASSLNRAGELFF	TGTGCCAGCAGCCTTAACAGGGCCGGGGAGCTGTTTTTT
TRBV6-2/TRBV6-3	TRBD1	TRBJ1-1	many	CASSRDRVVSTEAFF	TGTGCCAGCAGCCGGGACAGGGTCGTGAGCACTGAAGCTTTCTTT
TRBV7-2	.	TRBJ2-5	many	CASSFRVSQETQYF	TGTGCCAGCAGCTTCAGGGTTTCGCAAGAGACCCAGTACTTC
TRBV20-1	.	TRBJ2-6	.	CSAPSRQASSGANVLTF	TGCAGTGCCCCCTCAAGACAGGCGAGCTCTGGGGCCAACGTCCTGACTTTC
TRBV28	TRBD2	TRBJ2-7	many	CASNSGGTSYEQYF	TGTGCCAGTAATAGCGGGGGCACCTCCTACGAGCAGTACTTC
TRBV5-1	TRBD2	TRBJ2-7	few	CASSPLTSGGRNEQYF	TGCGCCAGCAGCCCGCTGACTAGCGGGGGCCGCAATGAGCAGTACTTC
TRBV20-1	.	TRBJ2-7	many	CSASIGVNEQYF	TGCAGTGCTAGCATCGGGGTCAACGAGCAGTACTTC
TRBV11-1	.	TRBJ2-5	.	CASSLAPRSQETQYF	TGTGCCAGCAGCTTAGCTCCCCGCAGCCAAGAGACCCAGTACTTC
TRBV20-1	TRBD2	TRBJ2-5	.	CSARESRGGAWYEQYF	TGCAGTGCTAGGGAGTCGCGCGGGGGGGCCTGGTATGAGCAGTACTTC